This TCR beta chain emerged from a study of monozygotic twins with inflammatory bowel disease. Study-wide results and limits: The results supported no single strong signal or clonotype associated with IBD. IBD patients had lower TCRbeta diversity (inverse Simpson) than healthy co-twins. IBD patients share fewer clonotypes with other people than healthy twins do, especially with disease activity.

For every donor, one blood sample of about 2.5 ml was drawn. TCRdb reanalyzed the 5' RACE reads, giving one entry per CDR3 protein sequence and no DNA. The sample has some 400,000 distinct CDR3 sequences. CDR1 is LGHDT and CDR2 is YNNKEL in the germline V gene (reference sequence). The CDR3 consists of 19 residues. Details on this clonotype: The target antigen is unknown.

The sample comprised blood. The sequence was collected from a human donor with ulcerative colitis or Crohn's disease, or a healthy co-twin of an affected twin (not recorded which). V usage is TRBV3-1 and J usage is TRBJ2-3; TCRdb calls TRBD2, which cannot be checked without DNA. The CDR3 spells CASSLSPGWTSLREDTQYF.